These T cell receptor beta chains were read from a single sample in a study of radiotherapy plus CTLA-4 blockade in lung cancer. The repertoire was sequenced with immunoSEQ multiplex PCR; TCRdb's copy has only in-frame clones and lacks some. The sample has about 80,000 clones, about 78% seen once; the top ten hold about 20%. The sequences come from peripheral blood, collected from a patient treated with radiotherapy plus ipilimumab. The receptors derive from a human donor with non-small cell lung cancer whose response to radiotherapy plus ipilimumab could not be evaluated. Some clones in this sample may be carry-over from other donors' samples. Both conserved end residues are part of each CDR3. The order of the fields is J gene, D gene, V gene, CDR3 protein, CDR3 DNA. A D gene is named only where the DNA matches it firmly.

>TRBJ2-3|TRBD2|TRBV6-1
CASSATSAGGLGTQYF
TGTGCCAGCAGTGCTACCTCAGCGGGGGGTTTAGGTACGCAGTATTTT
>TRBJ2-5|TRBD2|TRBV4-2
CASSQGTLAGVEETQYF
TGTGCCAGCAGCCAAGGAACCCTAGCGGGGGTGGAAGAGACCCAGTACTTC
>TRBJ2-7|NA|TRBV28
CASSSSSYEQYF
TGTGCCAGCAGTTCGAGCTCCTACGAGCAGTACTTC
>TRBJ2-3|TRBD1|TRBV28
CASSLWTGTTGTDTQYF
TGTGCCAGCAGTTTATGGACAGGGACGACAGGCACAGATACGCAGTATTTT
>TRBJ1-6|NA|TRBV5-4
CASSAGGRINSPLHF
TGTGCCAGCAGTGCCGGGGGGCGGATTAATTCACCCCTCCACTTT
>TRBJ1-2|NA|TRBV20-1
CSASRQAGYTF
TGCAGTGCTAGTCGGCAGGCTGGCTACACCTTC
>TRBJ2-7|NA|TRBV6-1
CASRSTRSIGYEQYF
TGTGCCAGCAGATCTACTAGGAGTATCGGCTACGAGCAGTACTTC
>TRBJ2-3|NA|TRBV2
CASSDERWADTQYF
TGTGCCAGCAGTGACGAGCGTTGGGCAGATACGCAGTATTTT
>TRBJ2-5|TRBD2|TRBV9
CASSVAGGLVETQYF
TGTGCCAGCAGCGTAGCGGGAGGACTAGTAGAGACCCAGTACTTC
>TRBJ1-2|NA|TRBV5-1
CASSLGGGANYGYTF
TGCGCCAGCAGCTTGGGGGGGGGAGCTAACTATGGCTACACCTTC
>TRBJ1-1|NA|TRBV5-4
CASSRSSQGVNTEAFF
TGTGCCAGCAGTCGATCCTCCCAGGGCGTGAACACTGAAGCTTTCTTT